The 26 T cell receptor beta chains listed next were all sequenced from one sample in a study of blood T cell repertoires in COVID-19 (dated by TCRdb to 2020 to 2021). Receptors were amplified or captured by the immunoSEQ multiplex PCR assay. As stored in TCRdb, this immuneACCESS dataset retains in-frame rearrangements with V and J assigned. A fraction of the clones does not appear; measured against another copy, unresolved V genes explain less than half of the discrepancy, and the remainder lacks a known reason. Across this sample there are some 270,000 clones, with around 81% seen only once. The top ten hold roughly 14% of the sample. Sequences were obtained from peripheral blood. Source of these receptors: a person between 65 and 79 years old with COVID-19, enrolled during active disease.

V and J are TRBV15 and TRBJ1-5, with TRBD1 as a possible D gene (6 bases). CDR1 LNHNV and CDR2 YYDKDF come from the germline V gene (reference sequence). Trimming took off 1 base at V and 4 bases at J, with 11 bases between the two ends. The CDR3 loop spans 15 amino acids. This CDR3 is CATSRGTAENQPQHF. The CDR3 DNA reads as TGTGCCACCAGCAGAGGGACAGCCGAAAATCAGCCCCAGCATTTT.

The genes are TRBV21-1 and TRBJ2-1; the table's D call, TRBD2, was not checked against the DNA. TRBV21-1 constitutes a pseudogene. This CDR3 is 11 amino acids long. As DNA, the CDR3 is TGTGCCAGCAGCAAACGGGGGGAGCAGTTCTTC. Its translation is CASSKRGEQFF.

In this sample, this clone turned up a few times. The rearrangement uses TRBV9 and TRBJ2-3; unclear D gene. The V gene lost 4 bases and the J gene lost 2 bases, with 5 bases spanning the gap. The CDR3 covers 12 residues. CDR1 and CDR2 from the germline V gene are SGDLS and YYNGEE. CDR3 sequence: CASSSYTDTQYF. The CDR3, as DNA: TGTGCCAGCAGCTCCTACACAGATACGCAGTATTTT.

This clone was picked up a small number of times. The rearrangement links TRBV7-6 to TRBJ2-3; a possible D gene is TRBD2 (6 bases). The CDR3 runs to 14 residues. The germline V gene has CDR1 SGHVS and CDR2 FNYEAQ. V lost 1 base to trimming and J lost 6 bases, with 11 bases between them. The CDR3 DNA follows: TGTGCCAGCAGCTTAGAGGCAGGGAGGGATACGCAGTATTTT. Its protein is CASSLEAGRDTQYF.

The gene calls are TRBV6-5 and TRBJ1-5; D unresolved. This CDR3 is built from 12 residues. V dropped 6 bases and J dropped 1 base, with 4 bases sitting between them. Germline assignment: CDR1 MNHEY and CDR2 SVGAGI. Here the CDR3 reads CASRESNQPQHF. The CDR3 region has the DNA TGTGCCAGCAGGGAGAGCAATCAGCCCCAGCATTTT.

The CDR3 DNA is TGTGCCAGCAGGATGGGACAGACCTATGGCTACACCTTC. Its protein is CASRMGQTYGYTF. The chain recombines TRBV12-3 or TRBV12-4 with TRBJ1-2; 7 positions agree with TRBD1. Germline trimming cut 6 bases from V and 4 bases from J; bases unmatched to any gene: 5. The CDR3 contains 13 residues.

This chain joins TRBV7-2 and TRBJ2-3, with TRBD2 matching over 8 bases. The length of the CDR3 is 15 residues. After removal of 1 base from V and 2 bases from J, the junction contained 2 bases not matched to a gene. Germline CDR1 and CDR2: SGHTA and FQGNSA. CDR3 bases: TGTGCCAGCAGCTTAGAACTAGCGGTCACAGATACGCAGTATTTT. This gives the protein CASSLELAVTDTQYF.

Regarding this clone: At the DNA level, this CDR3 is encoded by other sequences in the same sample as well. This chain links TRBV7-3 with TRBJ2-1, with 7 bases identical to TRBD2. The V gene's germline CDR1 is SGHTA and CDR2 FQGTGA. The CDR3 loop spans 14 amino acids. With 6 bases clipped from V and 10 bases from J, the junction kept 12 bases outside the gene matches. CDR3 nucleotides: TGTGCCAGCAGTTATCGGCGGGGGTCCAACGAGCAGTTCTTC. It is translated as CASSYRRGSNEQFF.

The chain joins TRBV29-1 to TRBJ2-2, with a possible D match to TRBD2 (8 bases). V lost 7 bases and J 5 bases, leaving 29 bases between the germline ends. Germline CDR1 is SQVTM and CDR2 is ANQGSEA. This CDR3 has 18 residues. This CDR3 is CSATSRTGGTSGTGELFF. In DNA, the CDR3 is TGCAGCGCAACCTCCAGGACAGGAGGGACTAGTGGGACCGGGGAGCTGTTTTTT.

The rearrangement joins TRBV4-3 to TRBJ2-1, with a possible D match to TRBD1 (6 bases). In germline, CDR1 is LGHNA, CDR2 YSLEER. The CDR3 loop spans 15 amino acids. The V end was cut by 2 bases, the J end by 6 bases, with 14 bases between. Written as DNA, the CDR3 is TGCGCCAGCAGCCAATCGCTTGCAGGGGTCAATGAGCAGTTCTTC. Translation: CASSQSLAGVNEQFF.

V is TRBV7-9 and J is TRBJ2-1, with 7 bases matching TRBD2. Trimming took 5 bases from V and 0 from J; bases not matched to a gene: 7. The CDR3 totals 16 residues. Germline-derived CDR1 and CDR2 are SEHNR and FQNEAQ (reference sequence). The CDR3 DNA reads TGTGCCAGCAGCAGCGGGACTCCGATCTCCTACAATGAGCAGTTCTTC. It specifies CASSSGTPISYNEQFF.

Only one count was recorded for this clone. CDR3 in amino acids: CASSVGTAYEQYF. The DNA of the CDR3 is TGCGCCAGCAGCGTCGGGACAGCCTACGAGCAGTACTTC. This chain uses TRBV4-3 with TRBJ2-7, with TRBD1 identical over 7 bases. Germline V lookup: CDR1 LGHNA, CDR2 YSLEER. Germline trimming cut 5 bases from V and 2 bases from J; bases unmatched to any gene: 3. The length of the CDR3 is 13 residues.

The CDR3 region is CASSFVGGRNTGELFF. The CDR3 DNA reads TGTGCCAGCAGCTTTGTCGGCGGGAGGAACACCGGGGAGCTGTTTTTT. The chain links TRBV7-3 to TRBJ2-2, with TRBD2 identical over 7 bases. The germline CDR1 and CDR2 sequences are SGHTA and FQGTGA. CDR3 length: 16 residues. The V segment lost 3 bases and the J segment 1 base; nucleotides outside the gene matches: 5.

V and J are TRBV3-1 (or the pseudogene TRBV3-2) and TRBJ2-5, with 7 bases matching TRBD2. This CDR3 is built from 17 residues. From germline, CDR1 is LGHDT and CDR2 YNNKEL (reference sequence). Trimming took 4 bases from V and 2 from J; bases not matched to a gene: 13. The CDR3, as DNA: TGTGCCAGCAGCCCTCCGGGGGGTCCAGGGAGGCAAGAGACCCAGTACTTC. This sequence encodes CASSPPGGPGRQETQYF.

This chain joins TRBV27 and TRBJ2-2; D perhaps matches TRBD2 (6 bases). The CDR3 extends over 15 amino acids. The V gene's germline CDR1 is MNHEY and CDR2 SMNVEV (reference sequence). The ends were cut back, 5 bases at V and 7 bases at J, with 17 bases in the middle. The CDR3 DNA reads as TGTGCCAGCAGTCTAGGGACTCGGGTGGGCGGGGAGCTGTTTTTT. Translation gives CASSLGTRVGGELFF.

The chain combines TRBV28 with TRBJ2-7; 8 bases are a match to TRBD2. J lost 11 bases, V lost 5 bases, and 8 bases had no gene match. Germline V gives CDR1 MDHEN, CDR2 SYDVKM. This CDR3 spans 12 amino acids. CDR3 residues: CASSPHIGGEYF. CDR3 sequence (DNA): TGTGCCAGCAGTCCTCACATCGGGGGGGAGTACTTC.

The chain employs TRBV6-2 or TRBV6-3 and TRBJ2-3; D might be TRBD2 (7 bases). V lost 2 bases and J 3 bases, leaving 18 bases between the germline ends. Germline V gene sequence: CDR1 MNHEY, CDR2 SVGEGT. CDR3 length equals 17 residues. Here the CDR3 reads CASSYLPRGAGTDTQYF. CDR3 sequence (DNA): TGTGCCAGCAGTTACCTCCCACGGGGGGCTGGAACAGATACGCAGTATTTT.

The chain couples TRBV3-1 (or the pseudogene TRBV3-2) to TRBJ1-6; 8 bases align to TRBD1. The CDR3 is made up of 14 amino acids. Per germline, CDR1 LGHDT and CDR2 YNNKEL (reference sequence). The junction had 5 bases not matched to a gene; V was cut back by 3 bases and J by 10 bases. CDR3 sequence reads: CASSQDRVDSPLHF. The CDR3 DNA follows: TGTGCCAGCAGCCAGGACAGGGTGGACTCACCCCTCCACTTT.

This clone was picked up one time. The chain employs TRBV5-5 and TRBJ2-1; the match to TRBD2 covers 11 bases. V lost 4 bases to trimming and J lost 12 bases; unmatched junction nucleotides: 15. This CDR3 has 16 amino acids. CDR1 and CDR2 from the germline V gene are SGHKS and YYEKEE (reference sequence). Here the CDR3 reads CASSPSTGLAVRGQFF. In DNA form, the CDR3 reads TGTGCCAGCAGCCCGAGTACGGGACTAGCGGTGAGGGGGCAGTTCTTC. Together with reference TRBV5-5 and TRBJ2-1, the CDR3 gives the full variable domain: DAGVTQSPTHLIKTRGQQVTLRCSPISGHKSVSWYQQVLGQGPQFIFQYYEKEERGRGNFPDRFSARQFPNYSSELNVNALLLGDSALYLCASSPSTGLAVRGQFFGPGTRLTVL.

The V gene is TRBV25-1, the J gene TRBJ1-6, with 9 bases aligning to TRBD1. V was clipped by 2 bases and J by 6 bases; unmatched bases: 5. The CDR3 consists of 16 residues. The germline gives CDR1 MGHDK, CDR2 SYGVNS. The CDR3 bases are TGTGCCAGCAGTGAAGCGGGACAGGGTTTTAATTCACCCCTCCACTTT. This codes for CASSEAGQGFNSPLHF.

The chain recombines TRBV4-3 with TRBJ2-1, with 12 bases that match TRBD2. The V gene end was trimmed by 4 bases and the J gene end by 6 bases; junction bases not matched to a gene: 4. CDR1 is LGHNA and CDR2 is YSLEER in the germline V gene. The CDR3 consists of 15 residues. The CDR3 sequence is CASSRGTSGLNEQFF. As DNA, the CDR3 is TGCGCCAGCAGCCGAGGGACTAGCGGGCTCAATGAGCAGTTCTTC.

The V call is TRBV4-3, the J call TRBJ2-5, with D perhaps TRBD1 (6 bases). The CDR3 covers 15 residues. V was shortened by 3 bases and J by 2 bases, with 13 bases between the two germline ends. Germline V gene sequence: CDR1 LGHNA, CDR2 YSLEER. Written as DNA, the CDR3 is TGCGCCAGCAGCCACCTCACAGGGACGCAAGAGACCCAGTACTTC. Translated, it gives CASSHLTGTQETQYF.

The chain carries TRBV5-1 and TRBJ2-5, with TRBD2 matching over 7 bases. The trim removed 2 bases at V and 9 bases at J, leaving 1 base unmatched. Germline loops: CDR1 SGHRS, CDR2 YFSETQ. The CDR3 is 11 residues long. DNA for the CDR3: TGCGCCAGCAGCTTTAGCGGGTCCCAGTACTTC. It specifies CASSFSGSQYF.

This chain links TRBV18 with TRBJ1-3; TRBD1 matches at 7 bases. The V gene's germline CDR1 is KGHSH and CDR2 LQKENI. CDR3 size: 16 residues. V lost 5 bases and J lost 0; bases outside the gene matches: 7. The CDR3 region has the DNA TGTGCCAGCTCATACAAGGGACAGAACTCTGGAAACACCATATATTTT. This sequence encodes CASSYKGQNSGNTIYF.

Details on this clone: One junction end does not reproduce the germline sequence, and a read error may be involved. The chain uses TRBV6-5 and TRBJ1-1; 10 nucleotides match TRBD1. The germline V gene has CDR1 MNHEY and CDR2 SVGAGI. The CDR3 loop spans 12 amino acids. The CDR3 loop reads CASSRQGARPIF. As DNA, the CDR3 is TGTGCCAGCAGCCGACAGGGGGCGCGTCCCATATTT.

This chain joins TRBV7-6 and TRBJ2-3; 7 nucleotides match TRBD2. Trimming at V came to 0 bases and at J to 0 bases, leaving 0 bases not matched to a gene. Per the germline V gene, CDR1 is SGHVS and CDR2 is FNYEAQ. CDR3 size: 15 residues. This CDR3 reads CASSLATSSTDTQYF. Written as DNA, the CDR3 is TGTGCCAGCAGCTTAGCGACTAGCAGCACAGATACGCAGTATTTT.